What follows are 27 T cell receptor beta chains derived from one specimen sequenced in a study of T-cell reconstitution after alpha-beta-depleted transplantation in children. Unique molecular identifiers featured in how the TCRbeta library was prepared. TCRdb reprocessed the PCR reads with MiXCR, giving one entry per CDR3 protein. This repertoire shows 500,000 or so distinct CDR3 sequences, over 25% found once; its top ten account for about 2.3%. The sample consisted of PBMCs from the stem cell graft donor, taken from the stem cell graft. Every receptor here comes from a human donor who donated a stem cell graft to a child with aplastic anemia.

This sequence joins TRBV11-2 and TRBJ2-7; D remains unclear. The germline V and J ends were trimmed by 2 bases and 2 bases, with 10 bases remaining between them. This CDR3 is built from 14 residues. Germline V CDR1 and CDR2: SGHAT, FQNNGV. CDR3 in amino acids: CASSLWVPPYEQYV. The CDR3 DNA sequence: TGTGCCAGCAGCTTATGGGTTCCCCCCTACGAGCAGTACGTC.

There are a few counts of this clonotype. The rearrangement links TRBV5-1 to TRBJ2-1, with TRBD2 matching 8 bases. Germline V lookup: CDR1 SGHRS, CDR2 YFSETQ. The length of the CDR3 is 18 residues. Trimming at V came to 1 base and at J to 2 bases, leaving 11 bases not matched to a gene. CDR3 bases: TGCGCCAGCAGCTTGACCCTCGAGGGGCGGGAGGCCTACAATGAGCAGTTCTTC. Encoded protein: CASSLTLEGREAYNEQFF. The complete variable domain, with remaining parts taken from reference TRBV5-1 and TRBJ2-1, reads KAGVTQTPRYLIKTRGQQVTLSCSPISGHRSVSWYQQTPGQGLQFLFEYFSETQRNKGNFPGRFSGRQFSNSRSEMNVSTLELGDSALYLCASSLTLEGREAYNEQFFGPGTRLTVL.

This clonotype has more than one count but fewer than ten. The rearrangement joins TRBV5-1 to TRBJ2-1, with TRBD2 matching over 11 bases. Per the germline V gene, CDR1 is SGHRS and CDR2 is YFSETQ. V trimming: 5 bases; J trimming: 0 bases; junction bases outside the gene matches: 16. The CDR3 length is 20 residues. DNA for the CDR3: TGCGCCAGCAGTCAAGGTGGACTAGCGGGTACCCGGAGCTCCTACAATGAGCAGTTCTTC. Translated, it gives CASSQGGLAGTRSSYNEQFF.

This clonotype was counted a single time. The V call is TRBV20-1, the J call TRBJ1-1; D may be TRBD1 (5 bases). Germline V gives CDR1 DFQATT, CDR2 SNEGSKA (reference sequence). The CDR3 sequence is 15 residues long. V was shortened by 1 base and J by 11 bases, with 23 bases between the two germline ends. The CDR3 DNA reads TGCAGTGCTAGAGGGGGGGGGTTTCAAGCACCGGGGGCTTTCTTT. It is translated as CSARGGGFQAPGAFF.

CDR3 bases: TGTGCCAGCAGCCAACTTGGGGGACGGCAGCCCCAGCATTTT. It yields the protein CASSQLGGRQPQHF. The genes are TRBV27 and TRBJ1-5; maybe TRBD1 (5 bases). CDR3 length: 14 residues. Germline-derived CDR1 and CDR2 are MNHEY and SMNVEV (reference sequence). The V end was cut by 6 bases, the J end by 7 bases, with 16 bases between.

This clonotype was observed a handful of times. The chain couples TRBV7-2 to TRBJ2-3; possibly TRBD2 for D (6 bases). The CDR3 is 14 residues long. Germline V lookup: CDR1 SGHTA, CDR2 FQGNSA. The ends were cut back, 5 bases at V and 4 bases at J, with 13 bases in the middle. The chain's CDR3 is CASSPDGGPDTQYF. As DNA, the CDR3 is TGTGCCAGCAGCCCGGACGGAGGGCCAGATACGCAGTATTTT.

The CDR3 DNA sequence: TGCAGCGCTGGACAGGGGAGGTCAGATACGCAGTATTTT. It specifies CSAGQGRSDTQYF. The chain employs TRBV29-1 and TRBJ2-3, with 9 bases that match TRBD1. The germline V gene encodes CDR1 SQVTM and CDR2 ANQGSEA. This CDR3 is 13 amino acids long. Trimming cost V 7 bases and J 4 bases; bases outside gene matches: 6.

The chain links TRBV7-3 to TRBJ1-6; no reliable D call. The CDR3 has 15 amino acids. The germline gives CDR1 SGHTA, CDR2 FQGTGA. Deletions cut 0 bases from V and 7 bases from J, with 10 bases between. Written as DNA, the CDR3 is TGTGCCAGCAGCTTAACGCCCACGGTGAATTCACCCCTCCACTTT. This sequence encodes CASSLTPTVNSPLHF.

There are a few counts of this clonotype. V and J are TRBV11-2 and TRBJ1-1; possible D gene TRBD1, 6 bases. Trimming shortened V by 0 bases and J by 5 bases, and 13 bases separated the two germline ends. CDR1 is SGHAT and CDR2 is FQNNGV in the germline V gene. CDR3 size: 15 residues. In nucleotides, the CDR3 is TGTGCCAGCAGCTTAGATCCGGGGGCGGGGACTGAAGCTTTCTTT. Translation: CASSLDPGAGTEAFF.

This clonotype was counted a few times. The rearrangement links TRBV12-3 or TRBV12-4 to TRBJ2-3; unclear D gene. The V end was cut by 3 bases, the J end by 0 bases, with 13 bases between. This CDR3 spans 16 amino acids. This CDR3 reads CASSFLLRTSTDTQYF. The CDR3 nucleotides are TGTGCCAGCAGTTTTCTACTACGTACTAGCACAGATACGCAGTATTTT.

This clonotype has more than one count but fewer than ten. The chain joins TRBV11-2 to TRBJ2-2; TRBD2 matches at 7 bases. The CDR3 loop spans 15 amino acids. The junction had 12 bases not matched to a gene; V was cut back by 9 bases and J by 5 bases. Looked up from germline, CDR1 is SGHAT and CDR2 is FQNNGV. CDR3 nucleotide sequence: TGTGCCAGTATGCCAGTCGCGGGAGTTACCGGGGAGCTGTTTTTT. It is translated as CASMPVAGVTGELFF. Variable domain in full (rest from reference TRBV11-2 and TRBJ2-2): EAGVAQSPRYKIIEKRQSVAFWCNPISGHATLYWYQQILGQGPKLLIQFQNNGVVDDSQLPKDRFSAERLKGVDSTLKIQPAKLEDSAVYLCASMPVAGVTGELFFGEGSRLTVL.

The genes are TRBV5-8 and TRBJ2-6, with D maybe TRBD1 (6 bases). This CDR3 has 13 residues. Germline assignment: CDR1 SGHTS and CDR2 YDEGEE. The V end was cut by 4 bases, the J end by 4 bases, with 6 bases between. The CDR3 sequence: CASSRGGANVLTF. The DNA of the CDR3 is TGTGCCAGCAGCAGGGGGGGGGCCAACGTCCTGACTTTC.

This clonotype has only a few counts. The V and J genes are TRBV6-2 or TRBV6-3 and TRBJ2-1; 7 bases fit TRBD2. With V trimmed by 6 bases and J by 0 bases, 5 bases remained unmatched. CDR1 and CDR2 (germline): MNHEY, SVGEGT. This CDR3 region has 15 residues. For the CDR3, the DNA is TGTGCCAGCAGAGAAGGCGGGAGCTCCTACAATGAGCAGTTCTTC. Its protein product is CASREGGSSYNEQFF.

The rearrangement joins TRBV6-2 or TRBV6-3 to TRBJ1-1; D is unresolved. The germline V gene encodes CDR1 MNHEY and CDR2 SVGEGT. Trimming pared 10 bases from V and 5 bases from J, leaving 14 bases between. This CDR3 is 12 amino acids long. The CDR3 loop is CAIGDRWTEAFF. CDR3 bases: TGTGCCATCGGTGATCGGTGGACTGAAGCTTTCTTT.

Written as DNA, the CDR3 is TGTGCCAGCAGTCTGATCGTGTCTACCGGGGAGCTGTTTTTT. It specifies CASSLIVSTGELFF. This chain uses TRBV6-2 or TRBV6-3 with TRBJ2-2; no firm D call. This CDR3 has 14 residues. V was trimmed by 5 bases and J by 5 bases, leaving 12 bases between them. Germline lookup yields CDR1 MNHEY and CDR2 SVGEGT.

CDR3 protein: CASTGHGNTGELFF. The CDR3 coding sequence is TGTGCCAGTACAGGCCACGGGAACACCGGGGAGCTGTTTTTT. The chain couples TRBV19 to TRBJ2-2; unclear D gene. Between the trimmed V and J ends, which lost 7 bases and 1 base, there was a span of 10 bases. The V gene's germline CDR1 is LNHDA and CDR2 SQIVND (reference sequence). This CDR3 has 14 residues.

The chain carries TRBV20-1 and TRBJ2-3; TRBD2 might be the D (6 bases). Germline V gene sequence: CDR1 DFQATT, CDR2 SNEGSKA (reference sequence). This CDR3 is built from 14 residues. V was trimmed by 1 base and J by 0 bases, leaving 8 bases between them. CDR3 residues: CSARAGDSTDTQYF. The CDR3 nucleotides are TGCAGTGCTAGAGCGGGGGACAGCACAGATACGCAGTATTTT.

Comment on this clonotype: Relative to the germline gene, one junction end is altered; a read error may explain this. The chain carries TRBV20-1 and TRBJ2-7; 15 nucleotides align to TRBD2. The CDR3 loop spans 16 amino acids. In germline, CDR1 is DFQATT, CDR2 SNEGSKA (reference sequence). The CDR3 reads CCARDDGTSGRYEQYF. For the CDR3, the DNA is TGCTGTGCTAGAGATGATGGGACTAGCGGGAGGTACGAGCAGTACTTC.

V gene TRBV5-6 combines with J gene TRBJ2-3, with D tentatively TRBD1 (6 bases). V lost 2 bases and J lost 5, with 12 bases in between. The length of the CDR3 is 14 residues. Germline V CDR1 and CDR2: SGHDT, YYEEEE. In DNA, the CDR3 is TGTGCCAGCAGCTTACAGGGAGCGAGAGATACGCAGTATTTT. It specifies CASSLQGARDTQYF. The variable domain in full, with the rest retrieved from reference TRBV5-6 and TRBJ2-3, is DAGVTQSPTHLIKTRGQQVTLRCSPKSGHDTVSWYQQALGQGPQFIFQYYEEEERQRGNFPDRFSGHQFPNYSSELNVNALLLGDSALYLCASSLQGARDTQYFGPGTRLTVL.

The V call is TRBV9, the J call TRBJ2-5, with 7 bases matching TRBD1. In germline, CDR1 is SGDLS, CDR2 YYNGEE. The CDR3 is 15 amino acids. Trimming cost V 0 bases and J 5 bases; bases outside gene matches: 7. CDR3 DNA sequence: TGTGCCAGCAGCGTAGATGGGGACAGATTGGAGACCCAGTACTTC. Translated: CASSVDGDRLETQYF.

The rearrangement joins TRBV7-2 to TRBJ1-5, with 9 bases identical to TRBD1. Losses at the gene ends were 5 bases for V and 1 base for J; bases not matched to a gene: 9. CDR3 length: 17 amino acids. In germline, CDR1 is SGHTA, CDR2 FQGNSA. The CDR3 DNA sequence: TGTGCCAGCAGCCCCGGACAGGGGAAAACAAGCAATCAGCCCCAGCATTTT. Protein product: CASSPGQGKTSNQPQHF. The complete variable domain, with remaining parts taken from reference TRBV7-2 and TRBJ1-5, reads GAGVSQSPSNKVTEKGKDVELRCDPISGHTALYWYRQSLGQGLEFLIYFQGNSAPDKSGLPSDRFSAERTGGSVSTLTIQRTQQEDSAVYLCASSPGQGKTSNQPQHFGDGTRLSIL.

This clonotype was observed a handful of times. J is TRBJ2-3 and V is TRBV20-1; 11 positions agree with TRBD2. Per germline, CDR1 DFQATT and CDR2 SNEGSKA (reference sequence). After removal of 0 bases from V and 7 bases from J, the junction contained 9 bases not matched to a gene. The length of the CDR3 is 16 residues. The CDR3, as DNA: TGCAGTGCTAGAGAGGGAGCTAGCGGGAGGTCAAATACGCAGTATTTT. Translation: CSAREGASGRSNTQYF.

The chain recombines TRBV5-6 with TRBJ1-2; TRBD1 is a possible D gene (5 bases). Trimming removed 6 bases at V and 3 bases at J, with 15 bases between. Germline CDR1 SGHDT, CDR2 YYEEEE. This CDR3 has 14 residues. The DNA of the CDR3 is TGTGCCAGCACTCGTTGGGGGTCAGACTATGGCTACACCTTC. This encodes CASTRWGSDYGYTF.

The chain carries TRBV7-3 and TRBJ2-2; TRBD2 is a possible D gene (6 bases). Trimming took 3 bases from V and 2 from J, leaving 10 bases between them. Germline V gives CDR1 SGHTA, CDR2 FQGTGA. The CDR3 consists of 15 residues. The CDR3 protein is CASSLAGLNTGELFF. The CDR3 DNA is TGTGCCAGCAGCTTGGCGGGGCTAAACACCGGGGAGCTGTTTTTT.

A few counts support this clonotype. The chain employs TRBV5-5 and TRBJ1-1, with a weak D call TRBD1 (5 bases). The germline gives CDR1 SGHKS, CDR2 YYEKEE (reference sequence). The germline V and J ends were trimmed by 2 bases and 6 bases, with 14 bases remaining between them. CDR3 length equals 14 residues. CDR3 protein: CASSFYRQSSEAFF. CDR3 sequence (DNA): TGTGCCAGCAGCTTCTACCGACAGAGCTCTGAAGCTTTCTTT.

The chain joins TRBV3-1 to TRBJ2-7, with D unresolved. In germline, CDR1 is LGHDT, CDR2 YNNKEL (reference sequence). This CDR3 is built from 16 residues. V lost 3 bases, J lost 0 bases, and 15 bases lay in between. In nucleotides, the CDR3 is TGTGCCAGCAGCCACGAAACAAAGTCCAGCTCCTACGAGCAGTACTTC. Translating it yields CASSHETKSSSYEQYF.

This clonotype was seen a few times. The CDR3 DNA reads TGTGCCAGCAGCTCCTTAGTAGGACTGACACCCCTCCACTTT. It yields the protein CASSSLVGLTPLHF. The chain employs TRBV7-2 and TRBJ1-6, with unresolved D. CDR3 size: 14 residues. The V end was cut by 4 bases, the J end by 11 bases, with 15 bases between. Germline assignment: CDR1 SGHTA and CDR2 FQGNSA.